This T cell receptor beta chain was found in a study of CD8+ T cells in alopecia areata (dated by TCRdb to 2016 to 2019). In the study overall: The treated patients, all with moderate-to-severe alopecia areata, were enrolled in an open-label pilot trial of oral tofacitinib given at 5 to 10 mg twice daily. Patients stayed on tofacitinib for 6 to 18 months and then had 6 months of follow-up off drug so that delayed response and recurrence could be assessed. Disease severity in treated patients was measured with the SALT score, which quantifies the percentage of affected scalp surface area. High-throughput TCRbeta sequencing was used to examine T cell clonal expansion in alopecia areata in both the C3H/HeJ mouse model and human patients. Human TCRbeta sequencing covered scalp tissue and sorted CD4+ and CD8+ peripheral blood T cells from patchy and totalis/universalis alopecia areata patients and healthy controls. Tofacitinib-treated patients had biopsies at baseline and at 4 and 24 weeks of treatment, with a later scalp biopsy in several patients. Scalp clonality was compared across normal scalp (n=4), patchy alopecia areata scalp (n=8), and alopecia totalis/universalis scalp (n=8). RNA came from the PAXgene miRNA kit for fixed scalp, the miRNeasy kit for PBMCs, and the RNeasy kit for mouse skin. TCRbeta CDR3 regions were amplified by immunoSEQ multiplex PCR with 35 Vbeta forward and 13 Jbeta reverse primers. General study outcomes and caveats: Higher clonality and more expanded CD8+ clones were observed in lesional scalp than in normal scalp, particularly in alopecia totalis/universalis, a finding suggestive of antigenic drive. Tofacitinib significantly decreased scalp clonality and the number of expanded CD8+ clones among the top 100 scalp clones. The treated cohort was small, with a single nonresponder, so links between baseline CD8+ expansion and response need larger studies. Shared TCR sequences between patients were less evident than in mice, which may be partly attributable to HLA diversity in the patient population. During tofacitinib treatment, many expanded lesional clones remained in scalp and blood, and this persistence may partly explain relapse after treatment is stopped. Unlike mouse skin, which is dominated by gammadelta T cells, normal human skin has resident alphabeta T cells that are also sequenced, and this complicates analysis of the scalp TCR repertoire.

Library creation used the immunoSEQ multiplex PCR assay. RNA was extracted from all samples and reverse transcribed into cDNA, which served as template for TCR sequencing. First-strand cDNA was synthesized with SuperScript III using a 2:1 mix of oligo-dT and random hexamers. A synthetic immune receptor repertoire was used to assess amplification bias, and residual bias was removed computationally. The authors processed their data as follows. After raw reads were preprocessed to remove errors, the CDR3 was defined following IMGT conventions as running from the conserved cysteine to phenylalanine. Clonality was computed as 1 minus the Shannon entropy, with the entropy normalized by log2 of the number of productive unique TCRs. Whether each scalp clone was CD4 or CD8 was inferred by checking scalp TCRbeta sequences against the CD4 and CD8 repertoires from sorted blood. TCRdb took this table from immuneACCESS and kept in-frame rearrangements with V and J called. Such tables lack part of the clones; where checked against another copy, unresolved V genes explain under half of the gap, and the rest is unexplained. The DNA gave D and trimming, while V, J and clone size come from that table. A total of around 120,000 clones appear in this sample, 50% to 55% of them only once. Approximately 0.5% of the sample is in the top ten clones.

Per the publication, the time point label means: around 29 days on oral tofacitinib. This specimen's treatment or condition label, per the study, means: oral pan-JAK inhibitor, 5-10 mg twice daily. From alopecia areata patients, peripheral blood was collected along with lesional scalp punch biopsies. PBMCs were isolated by density centrifugation and stained for CD3, CD4 and CD8, and CD4+ and CD8+ T cells were sorted on a FACSAria. In the germline V gene, CDR1 corresponds to SQVTM and CDR2 to ANQGSEA. Trimming removed 4 bases from V and 0 bases from J, leaving 13 bases between the germline ends. The CDR3 numbers 14 residues from cysteine through phenylalanine. Only the CDR3 portion is preserved as DNA: 42 bases, with reading frame beginning at the first base. This clone was detected a few times. Its antigen is not yet known. It has no much larger one-base neighbor in the sample; base qualities were not kept.

Rearrangement joined TRBV29-1 to TRBJ2-7, with no reliable assignment of the D segment. This specimen was CD4+ T cells sorted from blood, taken at week 4, from a patient treated with tofacitinib. The clonotype originates from a human donor with alopecia areata. The sequenced DNA is TGCAGCGTTGTTGTGCAGGCGAACTCCTACGAGCAGTACTTC. This is translated as CSVVVQANSYEQYF.